This entry features one T cell receptor beta chain sequence. This specimen comes from a study of cytomegalovirus exposure and HLA in healthy donors. Study summary: The use of the same platform for the 95 to 150 validation repertoires and the 600 to 700 first-cohort repertoires was reported by a later analysis.

Sequenced by immunoSEQ multiplex PCR; TCRdb stores in-frame clones only, minus some. This repertoire shows tens of thousands of clones, over 85% found once; its top ten account for 1.4%. V shed 1 base, J shed 4 bases, and the junction held 1 base outside the gene matches. The CDR3 is made up of 14 amino acids. Germline CDR1 is SGHTA and CDR2 is FQGTGA. This clonotype originated in a man in his late teens or twenties in good health and CMV-seropositive. What was sequenced was PBMCs. The rearrangement joins TRBV7-3 to TRBJ2-3, with 8 bases that match TRBD2. CDR3 sequence: CASSLNGRADTQYF. The CDR3 bases are TGTGCCAGCAGCTTAAACGGGAGGGCAGATACGCAGTATTTT. Complete variable domain (other parts from reference TRBV7-3 and TRBJ2-3): GAGVSQTPSNKVTEKGKYVELRCDPISGHTALYWYRQSLGQGPEFLIYFQGTGAADDSGLPNDRFFAVRPEGSVSTLKIQRTERGDSAVYLCASSLNGRADTQYFGPGTRLTVL.